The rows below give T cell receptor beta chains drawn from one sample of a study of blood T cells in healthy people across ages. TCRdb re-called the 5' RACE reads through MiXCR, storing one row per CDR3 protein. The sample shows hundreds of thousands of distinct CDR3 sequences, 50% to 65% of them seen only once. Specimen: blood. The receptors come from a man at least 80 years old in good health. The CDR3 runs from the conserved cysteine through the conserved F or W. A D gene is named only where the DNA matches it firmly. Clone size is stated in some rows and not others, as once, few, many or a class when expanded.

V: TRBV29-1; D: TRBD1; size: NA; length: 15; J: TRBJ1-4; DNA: TGCAGCGCCGAAGGGCAGGGGGGGACTAATGAAAAACTGTTTTTT; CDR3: CSAEGQGGTNEKLFF
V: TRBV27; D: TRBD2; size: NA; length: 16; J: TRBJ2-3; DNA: TGTGCCAGCAGTTTTGCACTAGCGGGTCCCACAGATACGCAGTATTTT; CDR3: CASSFALAGPTDTQYF
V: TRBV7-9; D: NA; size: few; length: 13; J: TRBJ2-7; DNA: TGTGCCAGCACATATTCCGGAGATTACGAGCAGTACTTC; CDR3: CASTYSGDYEQYF
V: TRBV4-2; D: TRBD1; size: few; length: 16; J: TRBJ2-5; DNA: TGTGCCAGCAGCCAATCAACAGGGGACCCCGGCTTGACCCAGTACTTC; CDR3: CASSQSTGDPGLTQYF
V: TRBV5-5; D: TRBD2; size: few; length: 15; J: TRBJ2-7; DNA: TGTGCCAGCAGCTTGGGTAGCGGGAGGTCCTACGAGCAGTACTTC; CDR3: CASSLGSGRSYEQYF
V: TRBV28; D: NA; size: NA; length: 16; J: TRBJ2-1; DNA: TGTGCCAGCAGTTTCTCGGGGCGAAGCTCCTACAATGAGCAGTTCTTC; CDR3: CASSFSGRSSYNEQFF
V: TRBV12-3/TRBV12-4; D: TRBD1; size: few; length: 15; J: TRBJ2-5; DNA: TGTGCCAGCAGCGTTCCGGGACAGACTCAAGAGACCCAGTACTTC; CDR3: CASSVPGQTQETQYF
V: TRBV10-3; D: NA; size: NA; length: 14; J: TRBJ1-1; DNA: TGTGCCATCAGGGGGGGGGGCGGCGGCACTGAAGCTTTCTTT; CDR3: CAIRGGGGGTEAFF
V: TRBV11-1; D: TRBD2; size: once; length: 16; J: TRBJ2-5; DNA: TGTGCCAGCAGCTTACCCGGGACTAGCGTTCAAGAGACCCAGTACTTC; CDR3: CASSLPGTSVQETQYF
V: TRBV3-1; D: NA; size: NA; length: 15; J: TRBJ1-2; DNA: TGTGCCAGCAGCCAAGATCGGCGGCAGGGCTGGGGCTACACCTTC; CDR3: CASSQDRRQGWGYTF
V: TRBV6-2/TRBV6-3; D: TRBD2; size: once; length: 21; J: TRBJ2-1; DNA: TGTGCCAGCGGGAATCCGGCCGGGACTAGCGGGCACGTGAGCCCCTACAATGAGCAGTTCTTC; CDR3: CASGNPAGTSGHVSPYNEQFF
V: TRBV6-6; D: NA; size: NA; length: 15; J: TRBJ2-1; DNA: TGTGCCAGCCAAGGGGGGGCAGGGATCTACAATGAGCAGTTCTTC; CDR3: CASQGGAGIYNEQFF
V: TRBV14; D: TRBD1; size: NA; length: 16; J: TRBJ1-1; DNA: TGTGCCAGCAGCGAAAAGGGGGCTTCCACGAACACTGAAGCTTTCTTT; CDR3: CASSEKGASTNTEAFF
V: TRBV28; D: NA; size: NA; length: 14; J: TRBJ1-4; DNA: TGTGCCAGCAGTTTGGGGGGCCCTAATGAAAAACTGTTTTTT; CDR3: CASSLGGPNEKLFF
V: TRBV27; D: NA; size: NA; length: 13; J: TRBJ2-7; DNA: TGTGCCAGCAGTTTACTTACAGGCTACGAGCAGTACTTC; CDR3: CASSLLTGYEQYF
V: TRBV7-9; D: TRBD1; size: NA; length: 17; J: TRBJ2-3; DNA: TGTGCCAGCAGCTCACATTGGACAGGTTTAAACTACGTTACGCAGTATTTT; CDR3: CASSSHWTGLNYVTQYF
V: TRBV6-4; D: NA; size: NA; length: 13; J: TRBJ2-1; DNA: TGTGCCAGCAGTGGACTACCCGAAGGCGTGCAGTTCTTC; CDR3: CASSGLPEGVQFF
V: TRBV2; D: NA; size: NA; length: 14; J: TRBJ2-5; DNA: TGTGCCAGCAAGCAGGGGAAGGTTGAAGAGACCCAGTACTTC; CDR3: CASKQGKVEETQYF
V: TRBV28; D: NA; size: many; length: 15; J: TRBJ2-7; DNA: TGTGCCAGCAGTTCCCCTTTTAGGGGCCCCTACGAGCAGTACTTC; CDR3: CASSSPFRGPYEQYF
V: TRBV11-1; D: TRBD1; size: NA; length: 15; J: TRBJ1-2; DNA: TGTGCCAGCAGCCACAGGGGGCCGTATAACTATGGCTACACCTTC; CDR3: CASSHRGPYNYGYTF
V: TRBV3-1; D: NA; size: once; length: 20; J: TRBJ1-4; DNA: TGTGCCAGCAGCCAAGATCAAGCAGGGACACCCTTTCGGGATTCCGAAAAACTGTTTTTT; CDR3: CASSQDQAGTPFRDSEKLFF
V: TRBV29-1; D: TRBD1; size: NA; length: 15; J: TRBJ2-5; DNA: TGCAGCGTTATACGACAGGGAAGCGGCTACAATGAGCAGTACTTC; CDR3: CSVIRQGSGYNEQYF
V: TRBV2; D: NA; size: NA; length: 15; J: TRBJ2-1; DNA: TGTGCCAGCAGGGCGTGGGGCCGCTCCTACAATGAGCAGTTCTTC; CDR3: CASRAWGRSYNEQFF
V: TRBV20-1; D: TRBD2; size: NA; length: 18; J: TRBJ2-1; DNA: TGCAGTGCTAGCCGTACTAGCGGGAGGGTCTTATCCTACAATGAGCAGTTCTTC; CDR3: CSASRTSGRVLSYNEQFF
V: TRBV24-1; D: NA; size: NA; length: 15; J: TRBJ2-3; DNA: TGTGCCACCAGTGATTTGTTGCCAGGAACAGATACGCAGTATTTT; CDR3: CATSDLLPGTDTQYF
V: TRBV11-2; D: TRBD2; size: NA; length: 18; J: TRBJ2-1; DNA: TGTGCCAGCAGCTGGCCCCGTGGGGGAGGGCCGGGAATGACTGAGCAGTTCTTC; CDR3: CASSWPRGGGPGMTEQFF
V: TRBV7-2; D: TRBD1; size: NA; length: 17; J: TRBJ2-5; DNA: TGTGCCAGCAGCTCGGCGAACGGACAGGGTCCGAACAATGAGCAGTACTTC; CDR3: CASSSANGQGPNNEQYF
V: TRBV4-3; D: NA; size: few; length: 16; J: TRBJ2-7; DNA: TGCGCCAGCAGCCAAGCCCGAGTCCGTGAGGGCTACGAGCAGTACTTC; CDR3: CASSQARVREGYEQYF
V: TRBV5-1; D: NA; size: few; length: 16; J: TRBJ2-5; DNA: TGCGCCAGCAGCCCTACAGTCGTAGGGGCCCTGGAGACCCAGTACTTC; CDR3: CASSPTVVGALETQYF
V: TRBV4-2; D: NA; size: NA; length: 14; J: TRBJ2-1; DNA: TGTGCCAGCAGCCAAGATCTAATTGGGGGAGAGCAGTTCTTC; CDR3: CASSQDLIGGEQFF
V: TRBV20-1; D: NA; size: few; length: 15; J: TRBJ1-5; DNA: TGCAGTGCGAGAGGGGAGGGACTTAGCAATCAGCCCCAGCATTTT; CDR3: CSARGEGLSNQPQHF
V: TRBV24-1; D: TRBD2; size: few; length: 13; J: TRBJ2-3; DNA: TGTGCCACCAGTGATCCAGGGACTAGCCAAACGTATTTT; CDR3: CATSDPGTSQTYF
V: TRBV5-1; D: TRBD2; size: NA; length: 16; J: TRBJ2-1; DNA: TGCGCCAGCAGTCCCCGGACTAGCGGGAGTCCCGATGAGCAGTTCTTC; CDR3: CASSPRTSGSPDEQFF